The present T cell receptor beta chain was sequenced within a study of blood T cell repertoires in COVID-19 (dated by TCRdb to 2018 to 2020). Regarding the study in general: The collaborator samples originated in the United States, Italy and Spain and spanned the acute and convalescent phases of COVID-19. Samples were obtained from the ongoing ImmuneRACE study (first 160 participants) and from over 1,000 subjects provided by 6 global collaborators. A freely available public database, intended as a resource for researchers studying the immune response to SARS-CoV-2, is where the repertoires were released. A de-identified subject ID, COVID-19 status, age in years and sex were almost always included in the sample metadata. Where available, HLA class I and class II types were obtained from metadata supplied by the sample provider rather than from assay-based typing. The material from the prospective study consisted of cDNA or gDNA derived from T cells, B-cell-depleted T cells, or PBMCs. The dataset comprised deeply sampled blood TCRbeta repertoires from subjects exposed to, actively infected with, or recovered from COVID-19.

TCRbeta CDR3 regions were amplified from genomic DNA by means of the immunoSEQ Assay, a bias-controlled multiplex PCR. Regarding the original processing steps: Within the assay, amplification of reference gene primers was used to estimate how many nucleated cells each sample contained. To quantify the absolute abundance of each unique TCRbeta CDR3 rearrangement, sequence reads were collapsed and filtered. Productive Simpson clonality was computed per sample as the square root of Simpson's diversity index over productive rearrangements. Held by TCRdb, this immuneACCESS table contains in-frame sequences only and omits some clones. Under half of the omission traces to an unresolved V gene where checked; the cause of the rest is unknown. V and J calls and clone size are given by that table; D and trimming were obtained from the DNA. The sample yields about 220,000 clones; approximately 81% were counted once. 5% to 6.5% of the sample comes from the top ten.

A second Seattle source provided samples from volunteer blood donors who had recovered from COVID-19. Collaborating institutions collected whole blood in K2EDTA tubes following their own protocols. For TCRbeta analysis, collaborator samples were shipped as frozen whole blood, as isolated PBMCs, or as DNA extracted from either sample type. Findings and caveats that apply to the study as a whole: Clinical and demographic metadata were provided uncurated, with the amount varying by source and participant.

V is cut by 0 bases and J by 6 bases, and the space between the germline ends is 8 bases. From the germline V gene, CDR1 is MNHNS and CDR2 is SASEGT. From cysteine to phenylalanine, the CDR3 is 14 amino acids long. Only the CDR3 region is kept as DNA, spanning 42 bases read in frame from base 1. On this clone: It has no known antigen specificity. Qualities for individual bases were not recorded, and no much larger clone is one base off.

The sequence joins TRBV6-1 to TRBJ1-4, with the D gene not confidently named. The sample was peripheral blood. The sequence came from an older woman who had recovered from COVID-19. The CDR3 region: CASSEAPVDEKLFF. Read as DNA, the sequence is TGTGCCAGCAGTGAAGCGCCGGTGGATGAAAAACTGTTTTTT.